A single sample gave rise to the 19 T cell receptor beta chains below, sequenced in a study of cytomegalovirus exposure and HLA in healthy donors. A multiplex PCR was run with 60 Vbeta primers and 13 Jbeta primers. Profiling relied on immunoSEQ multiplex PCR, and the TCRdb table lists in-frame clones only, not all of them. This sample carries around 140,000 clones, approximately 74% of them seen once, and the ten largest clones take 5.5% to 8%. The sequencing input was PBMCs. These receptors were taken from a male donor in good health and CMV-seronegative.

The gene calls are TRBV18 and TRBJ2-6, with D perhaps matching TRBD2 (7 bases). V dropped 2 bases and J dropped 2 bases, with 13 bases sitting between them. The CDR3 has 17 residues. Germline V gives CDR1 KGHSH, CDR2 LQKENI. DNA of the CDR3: TGTGCCAGCTCACCAGAAACAGGGAGGGCTGGGGCCAACGTCCTGACTTTC. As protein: CASSPETGRAGANVLTF.

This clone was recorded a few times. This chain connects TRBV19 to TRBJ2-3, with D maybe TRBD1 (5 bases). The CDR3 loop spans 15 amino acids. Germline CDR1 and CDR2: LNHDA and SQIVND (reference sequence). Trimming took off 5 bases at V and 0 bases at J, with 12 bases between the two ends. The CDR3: CASSLPGASTDTQYF. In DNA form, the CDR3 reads TGTGCCAGTAGTCTCCCTGGGGCGAGCACAGATACGCAGTATTTT.

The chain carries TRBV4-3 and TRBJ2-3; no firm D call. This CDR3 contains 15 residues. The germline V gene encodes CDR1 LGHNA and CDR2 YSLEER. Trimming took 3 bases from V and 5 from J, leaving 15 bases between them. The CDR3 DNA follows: TGCGCCAGCAGCCAGACCCCGGCAGGTGAAGATACGCAGTATTTT. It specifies CASSQTPAGEDTQYF.

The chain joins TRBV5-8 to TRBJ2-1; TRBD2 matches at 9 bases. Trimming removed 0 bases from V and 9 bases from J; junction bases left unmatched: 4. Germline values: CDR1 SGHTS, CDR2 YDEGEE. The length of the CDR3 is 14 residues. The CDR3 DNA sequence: TGTGCCAGCAGCTTGGGGCTAGCGGGGCGTGAGCAGTTCTTC. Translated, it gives CASSLGLAGREQFF.

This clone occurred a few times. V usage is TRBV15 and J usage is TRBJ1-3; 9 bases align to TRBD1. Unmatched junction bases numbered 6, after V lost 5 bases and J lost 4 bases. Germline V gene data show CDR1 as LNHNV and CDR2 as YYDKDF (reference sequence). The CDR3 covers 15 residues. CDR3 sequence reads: CATSRDRAPGNTIYF. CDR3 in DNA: TGTGCCACCAGCCGGGACAGGGCTCCAGGAAACACCATATATTTT.

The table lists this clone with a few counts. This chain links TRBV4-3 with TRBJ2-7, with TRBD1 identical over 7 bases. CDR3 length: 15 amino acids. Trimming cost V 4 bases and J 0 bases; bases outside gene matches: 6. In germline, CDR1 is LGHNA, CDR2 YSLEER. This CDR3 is CASSRETGHSYEQYF. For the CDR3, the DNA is TGCGCCAGCAGCCGAGAGACAGGGCACTCCTACGAGCAGTACTTC.

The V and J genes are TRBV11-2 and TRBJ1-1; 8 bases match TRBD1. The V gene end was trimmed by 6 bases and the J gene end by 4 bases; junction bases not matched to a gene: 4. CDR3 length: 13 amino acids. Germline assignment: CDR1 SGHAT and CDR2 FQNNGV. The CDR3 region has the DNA TGTGCCAGCAGACCGGACAGGGCCACTGAAGCTTTCTTT. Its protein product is CASRPDRATEAFF.

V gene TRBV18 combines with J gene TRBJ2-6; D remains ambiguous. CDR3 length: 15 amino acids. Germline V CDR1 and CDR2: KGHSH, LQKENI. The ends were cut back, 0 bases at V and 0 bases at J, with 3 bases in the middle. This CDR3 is CASSPPLSGANVLTF. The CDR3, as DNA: TGTGCCAGCTCACCACCCCTCTCTGGGGCCAACGTCCTGACTTTC.

The CDR3 loop is CASNHRDLASNVLTF. The DNA for the CDR3 is TGTGCCAGCAACCACCGGGACTTGGCTTCCAACGTCCTGACTTTC. This chain joins TRBV27 and TRBJ2-6, with D tentatively TRBD2 (6 bases). Germline V lookup: CDR1 MNHEY, CDR2 SMNVEV (reference sequence). This CDR3 comprises 15 residues. Trimming shortened V by 7 bases and J by 8 bases, and 18 bases separated the two germline ends.

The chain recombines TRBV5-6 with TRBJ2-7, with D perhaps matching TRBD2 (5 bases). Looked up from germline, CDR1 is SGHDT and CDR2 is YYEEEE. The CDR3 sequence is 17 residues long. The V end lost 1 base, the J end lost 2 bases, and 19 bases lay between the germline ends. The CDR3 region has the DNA TGTGCCAGCAGCTTGCCCGTAGTAGCGTACCGAACCTACGAGCAGTACTTC. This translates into CASSLPVVAYRTYEQYF.

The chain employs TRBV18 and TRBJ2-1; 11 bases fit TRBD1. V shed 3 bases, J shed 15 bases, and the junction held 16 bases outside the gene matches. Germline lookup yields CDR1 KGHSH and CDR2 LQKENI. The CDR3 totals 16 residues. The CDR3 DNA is TGTGCCAGCTCACCTCGGACAGGGGGCTTGGAGCGGGGTTGGTTCTTC. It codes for CASSPRTGGLERGWFF. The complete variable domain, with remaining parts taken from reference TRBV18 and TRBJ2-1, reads NAGVMQNPRHLVRRRGQEARLRCSPMKGHSHVYWYRQLPEEGLKFMVYLQKENIIDESGMPKERFSAEFPKEGPSILRIQQVVRGDSAAYFCASSPRTGGLERGWFFGPGTRLTVL.

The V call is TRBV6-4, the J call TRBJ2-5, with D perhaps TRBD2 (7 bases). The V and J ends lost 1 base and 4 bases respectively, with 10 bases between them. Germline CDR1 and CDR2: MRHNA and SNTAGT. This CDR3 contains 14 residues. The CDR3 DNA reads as TGTGCCAGCAGTGACTTGGGGGGGCGAGAGACCCAGTACTTC. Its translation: CASSDLGGRETQYF.

DNA of the CDR3: TGTGCCAGCAGTTTCTTCTTAAGGCATGACAGGGGGCAATCAGGGGCCAACGTCCTGACTTTC. This encodes CASSFFLRHDRGQSGANVLTF. The chain has TRBV27 and TRBJ2-6; 10 bases line up with TRBD1. With 3 bases clipped from V and 4 bases from J, the junction kept 18 bases outside the gene matches. Germline CDR1 and CDR2: MNHEY and SMNVEV (reference sequence). The CDR3 has 21 residues.

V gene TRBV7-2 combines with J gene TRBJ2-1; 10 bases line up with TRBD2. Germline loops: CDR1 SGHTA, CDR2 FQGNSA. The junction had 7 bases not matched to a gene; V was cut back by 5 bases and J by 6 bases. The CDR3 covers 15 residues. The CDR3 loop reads CASSPQAGGSNEQFF. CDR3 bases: TGTGCCAGCAGCCCACAAGCGGGAGGGAGCAATGAGCAGTTCTTC.

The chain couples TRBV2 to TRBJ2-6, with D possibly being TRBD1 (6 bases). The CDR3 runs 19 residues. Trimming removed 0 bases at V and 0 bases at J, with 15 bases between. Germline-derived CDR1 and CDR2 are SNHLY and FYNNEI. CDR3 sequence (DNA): TGTGCCAGCAGTGAAGCAGGGCAGGGGCACCCCTCTGGGGCCAACGTCCTGACTTTC. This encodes CASSEAGQGHPSGANVLTF.

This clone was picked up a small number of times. CDR3 in DNA: TGTGCCACCAGCAGAGATCTAGCGGGGATCCGGAATGAGCAGTTCTTC. Its translation: CATSRDLAGIRNEQFF. The chain couples TRBV15 to TRBJ2-1, with 9 bases that match TRBD2. CDR3 length equals 16 residues. From germline, CDR1 is LNHNV and CDR2 YYDKDF (reference sequence). The ends lost 0 bases at V and 7 bases at J; junction bases unmatched: 7.

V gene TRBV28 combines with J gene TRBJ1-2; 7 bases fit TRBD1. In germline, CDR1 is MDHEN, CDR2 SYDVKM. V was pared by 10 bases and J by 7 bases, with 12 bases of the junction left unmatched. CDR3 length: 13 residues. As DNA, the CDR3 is TGTGCCACCACTGACAGGGTCCTACGTGGCTACACCTTC. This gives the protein CATTDRVLRGYTF.

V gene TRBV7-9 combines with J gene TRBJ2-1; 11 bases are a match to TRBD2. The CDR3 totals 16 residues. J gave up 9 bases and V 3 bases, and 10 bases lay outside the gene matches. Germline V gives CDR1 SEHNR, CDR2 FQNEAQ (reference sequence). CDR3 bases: TGTGCCAGCAGCTTTACACCGGGACTAGCGGTTGGTGAGCAGTTCTTC. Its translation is CASSFTPGLAVGEQFF.

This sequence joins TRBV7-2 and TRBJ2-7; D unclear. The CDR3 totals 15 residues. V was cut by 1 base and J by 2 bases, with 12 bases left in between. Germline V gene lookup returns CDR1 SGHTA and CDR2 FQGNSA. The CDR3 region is CASSLEPGVTYEQYF. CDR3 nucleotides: TGTGCCAGCAGCTTAGAACCAGGCGTGACCTACGAGCAGTACTTC.